The 21 T cell receptor beta chains in this list originate from one sample, sequenced in a study of neoadjuvant nivolumab and ipilimumab in lung cancer. The assay was immunoSEQ multiplex PCR, and TCRdb's table has in-frame clones only and misses some. The sample lists some 17,000 clones, around 76% occurring once. This specimen was tumor tissue, taken after neoadjuvant nivolumab, alone or with ipilimumab, at or shortly before surgery. These receptors all stem from an adult with non-small cell lung cancer.

Turning to this clone: Other nucleotide sequences from this sample produce the same CDR3. This chain uses TRBV5-1 with TRBJ2-7; D is possibly TRBD2 (6 bases). This CDR3 is built from 13 residues. The V end lost 5 bases, the J end lost 0 bases, and 9 bases lay between the germline ends. Germline assignment: CDR1 SGHRS and CDR2 YFSETQ. The CDR3 sequence is CASRNGSSYEQYF. DNA for the CDR3: TGCGCCAGCAGAAACGGGAGCTCCTACGAGCAGTACTTC.

The V call is TRBV6-5, the J call TRBJ1-4; tentatively, D is TRBD1 (5 bases). The V end lost 6 bases, the J end lost 7 bases, and 15 bases lay between the germline ends. Germline V CDR1 and CDR2: MNHEY, SVGAGI. There are 14 residues in the CDR3. For the CDR3, the DNA is TGTGCCAGCAGCCCCACCCAGGGAGGTGAAAAACTGTTTTTT. Its translation is CASSPTQGGEKLFF.

This clone was seen a handful of times. The V and J genes are TRBV13 and TRBJ2-7, with D possibly called TRBD1 or TRBD2 (7 bases each). This CDR3 is built from 15 residues. Germline-derived CDR1 and CDR2 are PRHDT and FYEKMQ (reference sequence). Trimming took off 4 bases at V and 5 bases at J, with 18 bases between the two ends. This CDR3 is CASSSWGGTDNEQYF. CDR3 in DNA: TGTGCCAGCAGCTCCTGGGGGGGGACAGATAACGAGCAGTACTTC.

This clone is a singleton in its sample. V and J are TRBV11-2 and TRBJ1-1, with D uncertain. CDR1 and CDR2 from the germline V gene are SGHAT and FQNNGV. Trimming took 3 bases from V and 2 from J, leaving 7 bases between them. The CDR3 length is 13 residues. Here the CDR3 DNA reads TGTGCCAGCAGCTTGGACGTAAACACTGAAGCTTTCTTT. Translation gives CASSLDVNTEAFF.

V usage is TRBV9 and J usage is TRBJ2-7; TRBD1 or TRBD2 may be the D gene (5 bases each). The CDR3 sequence is 13 residues long. V dropped 5 bases and J dropped 0 bases, with 9 bases sitting between them. CDR1 is SGDLS, CDR2 YYNGEE, per germline. In DNA, the CDR3 is TGTGCCAGCAGAGGGGACGGCTCCTACGAGCAGTACTTC. It translates to CASRGDGSYEQYF.

V usage is TRBV10-3 and J usage is TRBJ2-7; TRBD2 matches at 7 bases. After removal of 3 bases from V and 6 bases from J, the junction contained 2 bases not matched to a gene. From germline, CDR1 is ENHRY and CDR2 SYGVKD. This CDR3 is built from 12 residues. DNA of the CDR3: TGTGCCATCAGTGAACGACTAGCCGAGCAGTACTTC. Encoded protein: CAISERLAEQYF.

This clone has just a few counts. This chain joins TRBV2 and TRBJ2-1; no reliable D call. Trimming pared 6 bases from V and 4 bases from J, leaving 1 base between. This CDR3 contains 10 residues. The germline V gene has CDR1 SNHLY and CDR2 FYNNEI. The CDR3 nucleotides are TGTGCCAGCAGATACAATGAGCAGTTCTTC. It codes for CASRYNEQFF.

The chain is built from TRBV7-8 and TRBJ1-1; 7 nucleotides line up with TRBD1. CDR3 length: 16 amino acids. Germline lookup yields CDR1 SGHVS and CDR2 FQNEAQ. Trimming cost V 2 bases and J 4 bases; bases outside gene matches: 10. This CDR3 reads CASSLLPAGGGTEAFF. In DNA form, the CDR3 reads TGTGCCAGCAGCTTACTTCCGGCAGGGGGAGGCACTGAAGCTTTCTTT.

The rearrangement uses TRBV4-2 and TRBJ1-1; no definite D call. This CDR3 spans 18 amino acids. Germline assignment: CDR1 LGHNA and CDR2 YNFKEQ. Trimming pared 1 base from V and 1 base from J, leaving 19 bases between. Here the CDR3 DNA reads TGTGCCAGCAGCCAAGGGCGGATTCATGGTGTCGGGAACACTGAAGCTTTCTTT. Its protein product is CASSQGRIHGVGNTEAFF.

This chain uses TRBV5-1 with TRBJ1-5, with no clear D. In germline, CDR1 is SGHRS, CDR2 YFSETQ. Deletions cut 4 bases from V and 2 bases from J, with 13 bases between. This CDR3 has 15 residues. This CDR3 is CASSPRGGGNQPQHF. CDR3 coding DNA: TGCGCCAGCAGCCCCCGGGGTGGGGGCAATCAGCCCCAGCATTTT.

This clone was seen a handful of times. The rearrangement joins TRBV4-3 to TRBJ2-1; weak D call: TRBD1 (6 bases). CDR1 and CDR2 from the germline V gene are LGHNA and YSLEER. Trimming took off 0 bases at V and 3 bases at J, with 12 bases between the two ends. This CDR3 has 16 amino acids. The CDR3 protein is CASSQDGIQGYNEQFF. Here the CDR3 DNA reads TGCGCCAGCAGCCAAGATGGGATACAGGGCTACAATGAGCAGTTCTTC.

The chain employs TRBV5-5 and TRBJ2-6; 10 bases agree with TRBD1. This CDR3 contains 18 residues. CDR1 and CDR2 (germline): SGHKS, YYEKEE (reference sequence). The trim removed 4 bases at V and 4 bases at J, leaving 11 bases unmatched. In DNA, the CDR3 is TGTGCCAGCAGCATCACCGGGACAGGGGAGGCCGGGGCCAACGTCCTGACTTTC. This translates into CASSITGTGEAGANVLTF.

The V gene is TRBV5-1, the J gene TRBJ1-5, with 11 bases that match TRBD1. The CDR3 contains 15 residues. V shed 4 bases, J shed 7 bases, and the junction held 7 bases outside the gene matches. CDR1 and CDR2 (germline): SGHRS, YFSETQ. The CDR3 DNA reads TGCGCCAGCAGCCCGGGACAGGGGGTCGTACAGCCCCAGCATTTT. It encodes CASSPGQGVVQPQHF.

The chain has TRBV27 and TRBJ2-7; TRBD2 is a possible D gene (6 bases). With 6 bases removed from V and 4 bases from J, the gap between germline ends came to 10 bases. There are 12 residues in the CDR3. Per germline, CDR1 MNHEY and CDR2 SMNVEV (reference sequence). CDR3 amino acids: CASSLRGYEQYF. CDR3 coding DNA: TGTGCCAGCAGCCTACGGGGGTACGAGCAGTACTTC.

V and J are TRBV5-1 and TRBJ2-1; TRBD2 agrees at 9 bases. The CDR3 is made up of 19 amino acids. The trim removed 0 bases at V and 2 bases at J, leaving 12 bases unmatched. CDR1 is SGHRS and CDR2 is YFSETQ in the germline V gene. This chain's CDR3 is CASSLGIRSGGLPYNEQFF. CDR3 coding DNA: TGCGCCAGCAGCTTGGGGATCAGGAGCGGGGGGCTCCCCTACAATGAGCAGTTCTTC.

This sequence joins TRBV5-1 and TRBJ1-4, with a possible D match to TRBD1 (6 bases). The ends were cut back, 3 bases at V and 15 bases at J, with 18 bases in the middle. This CDR3 contains 13 residues. Germline values: CDR1 SGHRS, CDR2 YFSETQ. CDR3 DNA: TGCGCCAGCAGCTCCCAGACAGGTACCAGGTTGTTTTTT. This gives the protein CASSSQTGTRLFF. Variable domain in full (rest from reference TRBV5-1 and TRBJ1-4): KAGVTQTPRYLIKTRGQQVTLSCSPISGHRSVSWYQQTPGQGLQFLFEYFSETQRNKGNFPGRFSGRQFSNSRSEMNVSTLELGDSALYLCASSSQTGTRLFFGSGTQLSVL.

The V gene is TRBV4-2, the J gene TRBJ1-2; 7 nucleotides align to TRBD1. The CDR3 spans 14 residues. Per the germline V gene, CDR1 is LGHNA and CDR2 is YNFKEQ. V lost 2 bases to trimming and J lost 5 bases; unmatched junction nucleotides: 5. The DNA of the CDR3 is TGTGCCAGCAGCCAAACCAGGGGGGGGTATGGCTACACCTTC. Translation gives CASSQTRGGYGYTF.

This chain joins TRBV6-1 and TRBJ2-1; 10 bases match TRBD1. With V trimmed by 5 bases and J by 6 bases, 7 bases remained unmatched. Germline V lookup: CDR1 MNHNS, CDR2 SASEGT. This CDR3 contains 15 residues. Written as DNA, the CDR3 is TGTGCCAGCAGTCCAGACAGGGGGCGCACCAATGAGCAGTTCTTC. This translates into CASSPDRGRTNEQFF.

The chain links TRBV19 to TRBJ1-4, with 10 bases matching TRBD1. This CDR3 region has 15 residues. Germline CDR1 LNHDA, CDR2 SQIVND (reference sequence). J was trimmed by 0 bases and V by 8 bases; bases with no gene match: 3. The CDR3: CASRDRGATNEKLFF. The CDR3, as DNA: TGTGCCAGTCGGGACAGGGGCGCAACTAATGAAAAACTGTTTTTT.

The rearrangement links TRBV7-9 to TRBJ1-1, with 7 bases lining up with TRBD1. After removal of 7 bases from V and 7 bases from J, the junction contained 12 bases not matched to a gene. The germline CDR1 and CDR2 sequences are SEHNR and FQNEAQ (reference sequence). The CDR3 is made up of 14 amino acids. The CDR3 sequence is CASNPSDRENEAFF. The CDR3 nucleotides are TGTGCCAGCAACCCTTCCGACAGGGAAAATGAAGCTTTCTTT.

The chain links TRBV5-6 to TRBJ1-2; 8 nucleotides agree with TRBD1. With V trimmed by 0 bases and J by 7 bases, 5 bases remained unmatched. Germline assignment: CDR1 SGHDT and CDR2 YYEEEE. The CDR3 consists of 14 residues. The DNA of the CDR3 is TGTGCCAGCAGCTTGGGGACAGGGACTTTTGGCTACACCTTC. It specifies CASSLGTGTFGYTF.